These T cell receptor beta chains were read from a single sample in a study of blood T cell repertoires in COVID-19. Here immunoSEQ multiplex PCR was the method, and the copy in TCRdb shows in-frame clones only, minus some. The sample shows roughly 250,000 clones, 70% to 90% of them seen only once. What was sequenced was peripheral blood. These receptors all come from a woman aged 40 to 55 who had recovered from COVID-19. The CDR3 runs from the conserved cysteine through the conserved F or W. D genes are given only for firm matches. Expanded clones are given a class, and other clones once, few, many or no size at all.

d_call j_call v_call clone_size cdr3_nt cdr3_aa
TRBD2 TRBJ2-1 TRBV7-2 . TGTGCCAGCAGCCCGGTGGGGGGGTACAATGAGCAGTTCTTC CASSPVGGYNEQFF
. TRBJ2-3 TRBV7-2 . TGTGCCAGCAGCTTAGATACAGGGACAGATACGCAGTATTTT CASSLDTGTDTQYF
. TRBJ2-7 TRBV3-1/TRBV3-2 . TGTGCCAGCAGCCAAGGGCGGTCCTACGAGCAGTACTTC CASSQGRSYEQYF
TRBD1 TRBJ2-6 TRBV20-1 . TGCAGTGCTAGTTACCAGGGACAGGGGTCGACTTTC CSASYQGQGSTF
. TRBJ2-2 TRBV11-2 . TGTGCCAGCAGCTTAAAACAGACCAACTGGGAGCTGTTTTTT CASSLKQTNWELFF
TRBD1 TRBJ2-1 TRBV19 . TGTGCCAGTAGTCGGGACAGGGCGGTCGTTGAGCAGTTCTTC CASSRDRAVVEQFF
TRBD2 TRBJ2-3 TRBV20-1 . TGCAGTGCTAGTAGGACTAGCGGGGGTCGTGGGGCAGATACGCAGTATTTT CSASRTSGGRGADTQYF
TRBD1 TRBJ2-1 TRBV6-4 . TGTGCCAGCAGTGAACATCCGGGACAGAGTTACAATGAGCAGTTCTTC CASSEHPGQSYNEQFF
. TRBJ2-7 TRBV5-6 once TGTGCCAGCAGCCCCCGGGCGGGGGCAGTCTACGAGCAGTACTTC CASSPRAGAVYEQYF
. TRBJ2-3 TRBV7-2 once TGTGCCAGCAGCTCGTGGACAACCGGTTTAACAGATACGCAGTATTTT CASSSWTTGLTDTQYF
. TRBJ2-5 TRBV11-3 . TGTGCCAGCAGCCCCCGAGGCTCAGGGGAAAAAGAGACCCAGTACTTC CASSPRGSGEKETQYF
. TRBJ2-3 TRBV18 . TGTGCCAGCTCCCCGGACGGCGGGCCCGGAGATACGCAGTATTTT CASSPDGGPGDTQYF
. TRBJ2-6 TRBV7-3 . TGTGCCAGCAGCTTAACCCGGGACTCTGGGGCCAACGTCCTGACTTTC CASSLTRDSGANVLTF
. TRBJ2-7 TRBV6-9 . TGTGCCAGCGCCCACTTGGAGGGAAGGAAGTACGAGCAGTACTTC CASAHLEGRKYEQYF
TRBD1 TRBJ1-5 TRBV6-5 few TGTGCCAGCAAGGGGGCGGGAACTAATCAGCCCCAGCATTTT CASKGAGTNQPQHF
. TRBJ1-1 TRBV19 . TGTGCCAGTAGTAAGCCGGGTCAAGCGACTGAAGCTTTCTTT CASSKPGQATEAFF
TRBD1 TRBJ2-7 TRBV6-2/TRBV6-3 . TGTGCCAGCAGCCCAGGACAGGTGGAGTACTTC CASSPGQVEYF
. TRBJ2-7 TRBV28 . TGTGCCAGCTCTTACTACGAGCAGTACTTC CASSYYEQYF
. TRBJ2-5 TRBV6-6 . TGTGCCAGCAGTTACTCGAGGACAGCAGGAGAGACCCAGTACTTC CASSYSRTAGETQYF
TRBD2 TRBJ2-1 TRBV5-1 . TGCGCCAGCAGCCCCGGACTAGCTGCCGGTGAGCAGTTCTTC CASSPGLAAGEQFF
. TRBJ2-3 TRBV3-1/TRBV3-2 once TGTGCCAGTAGTCGAGGACTAACCACAGATACGCAGTATTTT CASSRGLTTDTQYF